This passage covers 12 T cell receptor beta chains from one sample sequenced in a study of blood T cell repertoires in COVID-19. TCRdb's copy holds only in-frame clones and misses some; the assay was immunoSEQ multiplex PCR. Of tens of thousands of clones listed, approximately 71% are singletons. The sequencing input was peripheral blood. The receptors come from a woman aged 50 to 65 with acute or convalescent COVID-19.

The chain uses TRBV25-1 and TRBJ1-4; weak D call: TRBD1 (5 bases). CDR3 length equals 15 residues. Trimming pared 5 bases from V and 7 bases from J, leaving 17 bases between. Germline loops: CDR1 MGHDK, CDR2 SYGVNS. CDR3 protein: CASSLSGVISEKLFF. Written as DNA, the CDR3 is TGTGCCAGCAGTCTCTCGGGGGTTATTAGTGAAAAACTGTTTTTT.

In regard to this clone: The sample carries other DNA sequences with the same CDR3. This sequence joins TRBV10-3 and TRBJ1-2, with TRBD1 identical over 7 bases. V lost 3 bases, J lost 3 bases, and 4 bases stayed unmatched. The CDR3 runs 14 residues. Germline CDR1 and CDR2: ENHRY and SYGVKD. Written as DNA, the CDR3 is TGTGCCATCAGTGAACGGACAGGCGACTATGGCTACACCTTC. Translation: CAISERTGDYGYTF.

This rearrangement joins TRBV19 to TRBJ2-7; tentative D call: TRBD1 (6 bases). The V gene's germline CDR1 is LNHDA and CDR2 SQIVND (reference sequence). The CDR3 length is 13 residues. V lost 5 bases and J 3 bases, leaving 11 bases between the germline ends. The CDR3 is CASSEDSFYEQYF. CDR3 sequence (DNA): TGTGCCAGTAGTGAGGACAGTTTCTACGAGCAGTACTTC.

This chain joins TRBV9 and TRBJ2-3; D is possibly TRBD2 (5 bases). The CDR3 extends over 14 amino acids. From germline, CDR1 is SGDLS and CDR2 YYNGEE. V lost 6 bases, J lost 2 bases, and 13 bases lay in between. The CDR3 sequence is CASNGNSYTDTQYF. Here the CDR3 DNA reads TGTGCCAGCAACGGGAACTCATACACAGATACGCAGTATTTT. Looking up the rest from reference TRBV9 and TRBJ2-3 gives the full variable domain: DSGVTQTPKHLITATGQRVTLRCSPRSGDLSVYWYQQSLDQGLQFLIQYYNGEERAKGNILERFSAQQFPDLHSELNLSSLELGDSALYFCASNGNSYTDTQYFGPGTRLTVL.

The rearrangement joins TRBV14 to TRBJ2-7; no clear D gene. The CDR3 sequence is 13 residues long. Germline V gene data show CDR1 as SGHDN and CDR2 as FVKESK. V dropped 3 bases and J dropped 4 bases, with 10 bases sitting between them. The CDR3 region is CASSHSVSYEQYF. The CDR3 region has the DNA TGTGCCAGCAGCCATTCGGTCTCTTACGAGCAGTACTTC.

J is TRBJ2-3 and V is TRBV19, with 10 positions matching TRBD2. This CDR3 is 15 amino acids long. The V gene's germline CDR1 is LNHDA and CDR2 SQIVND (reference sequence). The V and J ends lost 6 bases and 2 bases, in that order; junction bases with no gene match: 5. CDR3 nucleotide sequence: TGTGCCAGTAGAACAAGCGGGGGGGCCACAGATACGCAGTATTTT. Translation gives CASRTSGGATDTQYF.

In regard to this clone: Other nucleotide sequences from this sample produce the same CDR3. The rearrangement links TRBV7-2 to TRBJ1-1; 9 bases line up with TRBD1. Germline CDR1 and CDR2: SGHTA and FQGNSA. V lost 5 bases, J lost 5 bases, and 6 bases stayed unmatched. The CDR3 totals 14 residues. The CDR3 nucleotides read TGTGCCAGCAGCCCCGGACAGGGGAGGACTGAAGCTTTCTTT. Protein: CASSPGQGRTEAFF.

CDR3 coding DNA: TGTGCCAGCAGTTTAAATACAGGGGCCAGGAACTATGGCTACACCTTC. Translation: CASSLNTGARNYGYTF. V is TRBV6-5 and J is TRBJ1-2, with TRBD1 matching over 7 bases. From germline, CDR1 is MNHEY and CDR2 SVGAGI. Losses at the gene ends were 4 bases for V and 2 bases for J; bases not matched to a gene: 10. The CDR3 is 16 amino acids.

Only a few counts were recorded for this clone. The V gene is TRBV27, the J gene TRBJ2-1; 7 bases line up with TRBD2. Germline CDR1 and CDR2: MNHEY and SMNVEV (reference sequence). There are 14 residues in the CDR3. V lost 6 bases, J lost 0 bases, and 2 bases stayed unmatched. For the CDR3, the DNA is TGTGCCAGCAGGACGGGGGGCTCCTACAATGAGCAGTTCTTC. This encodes CASRTGGSYNEQFF.

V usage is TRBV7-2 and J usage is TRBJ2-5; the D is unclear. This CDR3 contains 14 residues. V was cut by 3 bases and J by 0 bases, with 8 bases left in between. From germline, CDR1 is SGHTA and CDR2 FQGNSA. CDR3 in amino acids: CASSFRRNQETQYF. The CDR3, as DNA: TGTGCCAGCAGCTTTCGGCGGAACCAAGAGACCCAGTACTTC.

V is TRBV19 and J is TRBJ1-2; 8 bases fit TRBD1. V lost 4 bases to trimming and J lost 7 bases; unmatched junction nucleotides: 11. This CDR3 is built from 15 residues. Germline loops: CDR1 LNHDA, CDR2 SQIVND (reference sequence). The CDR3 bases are TGTGCCAGTAGTACCCCGGGGACAGGTTCTAGTGGCTACACCTTC. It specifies CASSTPGTGSSGYTF. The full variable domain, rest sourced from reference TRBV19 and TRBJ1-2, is DGGITQSPKYLFRKEGQNVTLSCEQNLNHDAMYWYRQDPGQGLRLIYYSQIVNDFQKGDIAEGYSVSREKKESFPLTVTSAQKNPTAFYLCASSTPGTGSSGYTFGSGTRLTVV.

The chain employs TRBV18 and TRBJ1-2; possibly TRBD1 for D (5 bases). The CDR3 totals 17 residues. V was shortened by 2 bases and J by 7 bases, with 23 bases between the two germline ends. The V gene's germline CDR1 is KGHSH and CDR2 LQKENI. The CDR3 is CASSPSAGFGVEGGYTF. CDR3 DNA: TGTGCCAGCTCACCATCGGCAGGGTTTGGTGTAGAAGGTGGCTACACCTTC. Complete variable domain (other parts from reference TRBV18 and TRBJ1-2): NAGVMQNPRHLVRRRGQEARLRCSPMKGHSHVYWYRQLPEEGLKFMVYLQKENIIDESGMPKERFSAEFPKEGPSILRIQQVVRGDSAAYFCASSPSAGFGVEGGYTFGSGTRLTVV.